This T cell receptor (beta chain) was captured by sequencing in a study of blood T cell repertoires in COVID-19. Original processing methods: Amplification of reference gene primers provided the estimated nucleated cell counts. The method was immunoSEQ multiplex PCR; TCRdb's version includes in-frame clones alone and lacks a portion of them. The V and J calls and the clone size are those of that table, but D and trimming were determined from the DNA. In the table there are some 46,000 clones, roughly four fifths of which are singletons. V was clipped by 6 bases and J by 7 bases; unmatched bases: 23. The germline gives CDR1 ENHRY, CDR2 SYGVKD. The CDR3 runs 18 residues.

The receptor's source is a man in his sixties with active COVID-19. The sequencing input was peripheral blood. This chain connects TRBV10-3 to TRBJ1-2, with TRBD1 matching over 7 bases. The DNA for the CDR3 is TGTGCCATCAGCCTCCCCCGGGACAGAATTCCCGGTTTTTCTGGCTACACCTTC. Translated: CAISLPRDRIPGFSGYTF.